Presented here are 19 T cell receptor beta chains from one specimen sequenced in a study of quantifying T cell responses using KT2 cells. At the level of the study: TCR alpha and beta constant-region primers primed reverse transcription of RNA.

A single-stranded UMI oligo with SP2 sequence was ligated to cDNA 3' ends. First-round PCR used around 4 cycles and beta primers RC1.1 and RC1.2 covering TRBC1 and TRBC2. TCRdb redid the calling of the UMI-ligation and nested PCR reads with MiXCR, one entry per CDR3 protein. The sample includes about 33,000 distinct CDR3 sequences, 9% to 12% seen only once; the top ten take around 9.8%. Material for sequencing was PBMCs spiked with cells of the T cell clone KT2. The receptors stem from a human donor.

This clonotype occurred a few times. V gene TRBV6-5 combines with J gene TRBJ2-7; tentative D call: TRBD2 (5 bases). V dropped 8 bases and J dropped 0 bases, with 14 bases sitting between them. The CDR3 sequence is 14 residues long. Germline CDR1 MNHEY, CDR2 SVGAGI. The CDR3 bases are TGTGCCAGCTCCAGCGGCGGTCGCTCCTACGAGCAGTACTTC. Translating gives CASSSGGRSYEQYF.

A few counts support this clonotype. The rearrangement uses TRBV2 and TRBJ2-7, with TRBD2 as a possible D gene (5 bases). Trimming removed 7 bases at V and 9 bases at J, with 16 bases between. The CDR3 totals 12 residues. CDR1 SNHLY and CDR2 FYNNEI come from the germline V gene. The CDR3 DNA reads TGTGCCAGCAATGGAGAGGGATATCGGCAGTACTTC. Its translation is CASNGEGYRQYF.

The J gene is TRBJ1-2, the V gene TRBV7-9, with 8 nucleotides matching TRBD1. Germline loops: CDR1 SEHNR, CDR2 FQNEAQ (reference sequence). V dropped 5 bases and J dropped 6; count of bases not matched to a gene: 5. This CDR3 region has 13 residues. In DNA, the CDR3 is TGTGCCAGCAGCCCAGAGGGACAGGATGGCTACACCTTC. This encodes CASSPEGQDGYTF.

Only a few counts were recorded for this clonotype. The chain is built from TRBV7-3 and TRBJ1-4; D is possibly TRBD1 (5 bases). CDR1 is SGHTA and CDR2 is FQGTGA in the germline V gene. Trimming removed 2 bases from V and 2 bases from J, with 24 bases in between. The CDR3 is made up of 20 amino acids. The CDR3 DNA follows: TGTGCCAGCAGCTTACCCCTCCTTCGCCCCCCACGGGGCACTAATGAAAAACTGTTTTTT. It specifies CASSLPLLRPPRGTNEKLFF.

Sample share makes this clonotype medium-sized. This chain joins TRBV9 and TRBJ2-5; 8 bases map to TRBD1. Germline CDR1 and CDR2: SGDLS and YYNGEE. The ends lost 3 bases at V and 4 bases at J; junction bases unmatched: 8. The CDR3 has 15 residues. CDR3 sequence (DNA): TGTGCCAGCAGCGCCGACGGACAGGGCCGAGAGACCCAGTACTTC. Amino acid sequence: CASSADGQGRETQYF.

The gene calls are TRBV6-5 and TRBJ2-2; 8 nucleotides line up with TRBD2. J was trimmed by 4 bases and V by 6 bases; bases with no gene match: 16. This CDR3 comprises 18 residues. CDR1 is MNHEY and CDR2 is SVGAGI in the germline V gene. CDR3 residues: CASSQPGTAGGLTGELFF. CDR3 DNA sequence: TGTGCCAGCAGCCAACCTGGTACTGCGGGGGGCCTCACCGGGGAGCTGTTTTTT.

This clonotype was picked up a small number of times. This rearrangement joins TRBV29-1 to TRBJ2-4; D remains ambiguous. In germline, CDR1 is SQVTM, CDR2 ANQGSEA. CDR3 length: 13 amino acids. V was shortened by 4 bases and J by 0 bases, with 7 bases between the two germline ends. Here the CDR3 DNA reads TGCAGCGTTGGTTTGCGAGCCAAAAACATTCAGTACTTC. Translating gives CSVGLRAKNIQYF.

This clonotype was counted between two and nine times. The chain is built from TRBV5-5 and TRBJ2-7, with TRBD1 matching over 8 bases. The CDR3 spans 15 residues. Trimming removed 4 bases from V and 4 bases from J; junction bases left unmatched: 10. Germline CDR1 SGHKS, CDR2 YYEKEE (reference sequence). As DNA, the CDR3 is TGTGCCAGCAGCCCGGGACAGGCGGCCGGATACGAGCAGTACTTC. This sequence encodes CASSPGQAAGYEQYF.

This clonotype was seen a few times. CDR3 sequence (DNA): TGCAGTGCTAAACCTGGGACAGCGAGGGTGGAGACCCAGTACTTC. It specifies CSAKPGTARVETQYF. The rearrangement uses TRBV20-1 and TRBJ2-5, with 7 bases matching TRBD1. J lost 5 bases, V lost 4 bases, and 13 bases had no gene match. CDR1 and CDR2 (germline): DFQATT, SNEGSKA (reference sequence). The CDR3 contains 15 residues.

This clonotype was counted only a few times. The V and J genes are TRBV6-2 or TRBV6-3 and TRBJ2-1; D may be TRBD1 (5 bases). V lost 9 bases and J lost 7, with 16 bases in between. The CDR3 loop spans 13 amino acids. Germline V lookup: CDR1 MNHEY, CDR2 SVGEGT. For the CDR3, the DNA is TGTGCCAGTCATCCAGACAGCTTGAATGAGCAGTTCTTC. Protein: CASHPDSLNEQFF.

This clonotype came up a few times. The rearrangement joins TRBV11-3 to TRBJ1-1; tentative D call: TRBD1 (6 bases). V lost 2 bases and J lost 1, with 8 bases in between. Germline values: CDR1 SGHNT, CDR2 YENEEA. This CDR3 spans 14 amino acids. CDR3 in DNA: TGTGCCAGCAGCTTAACAGGGCCGAACACTGAAGCTTTCTTT. This encodes CASSLTGPNTEAFF. The variable domain in full, with the rest retrieved from reference TRBV11-3 and TRBJ1-1, is EAGVVQSPRYKIIEKKQPVAFWCNPISGHNTLYWYLQNLGQGPELLIRYENEEAVDDSQLPKDRFSAERLKGVDSTLKIQPAELGDSAVYLCASSLTGPNTEAFFGQGTRLTVV.

The chain uses TRBV12-3 or TRBV12-4 and TRBJ2-1, with D tentatively TRBD1 or TRBD2 (5 bases each). The V gene lost 3 bases and the J gene lost 0 bases, with 15 bases spanning the gap. CDR3 length: 17 amino acids. This chain's CDR3 is CASSLGPDGHSYNEQFF. The CDR3 nucleotides are TGTGCCAGCAGTTTGGGACCCGACGGTCACTCCTACAATGAGCAGTTCTTC.

This clonotype was seen a few times. CDR3 loop: CSVRLAGGADTQYF. DNA for the CDR3: TGCAGCGTGCGACTAGCGGGGGGAGCAGATACGCAGTATTTT. The rearrangement joins TRBV29-1 to TRBJ2-3; 13 bases fit TRBD2. V lost 6 bases and J lost 4; bases outside the gene matches: 4. CDR1 is SQVTM, CDR2 ANQGSEA, per germline. The CDR3 sequence is 14 residues long.

This clonotype was observed a handful of times. J is TRBJ1-1 and V is TRBV5-6, with 8 bases identical to TRBD1. The CDR3 runs to 16 residues. CDR1 and CDR2 from the germline V gene are SGHDT and YYEEEE. Trimming at V came to 5 bases and at J to 5 bases, leaving 14 bases not matched to a gene. The CDR3 protein is CASSSGTGWIRTEAFF. The CDR3 nucleotides are TGTGCCAGCAGTTCCGGGACAGGTTGGATCAGAACTGAAGCTTTCTTT.

The sample holds many counts of this clonotype. The chain carries TRBV4-3 and TRBJ2-2; a possible D gene is TRBD1 (6 bases). The V end lost 0 bases, the J end lost 7 bases, and 12 bases lay between the germline ends. This CDR3 contains 15 residues. The germline V gene has CDR1 LGHNA and CDR2 YSLEER. CDR3 sequence: CASSQDTGYGGELFF. The CDR3 DNA is TGCGCCAGCAGCCAAGATACAGGGTATGGCGGGGAGCTGTTTTTT.

In its sample, this clonotype was seen a few times. The V and J genes are TRBV3-1 and TRBJ2-7; possibly TRBD2 for D (5 bases). Germline V gives CDR1 LGHDT, CDR2 YNNKEL (reference sequence). V was shortened by 0 bases and J by 3 bases, with 15 bases between the two germline ends. The CDR3 is made up of 16 amino acids. CDR3 in amino acids: CASSQEGARGIYEQYF. CDR3 nucleotides: TGTGCCAGCAGCCAAGAAGGAGCGAGAGGGATCTACGAGCAGTACTTC.

V gene TRBV27 combines with J gene TRBJ2-7, with D possibly TRBD2 on 5 matching bases. The CDR3 is 16 residues long. Trimming removed 4 bases from V and 0 bases from J, with 16 bases in between. Per germline, CDR1 MNHEY and CDR2 SMNVEV (reference sequence). CDR3: CASSSKVEGFSYEQYF. In nucleotides, the CDR3 is TGTGCCAGCAGTTCTAAAGTAGAGGGTTTCTCCTACGAGCAGTACTTC.

In this sample, this clonotype turned up many times. The rearrangement links TRBV12-3 or TRBV12-4 to TRBJ2-3; D is possibly TRBD2 (6 bases). With 10 bases removed from V and 5 bases from J, the gap between germline ends came to 19 bases. The CDR3 totals 14 residues. CDR3 coding DNA: TGTGCCACCGCTAAGCGAGGAGGGCAAGATACGCAGTATTTT. Its translation: CATAKRGGQDTQYF.

The sample holds many counts of this clonotype. This sequence joins TRBV14 and TRBJ2-3; the D is unclear. Trimming pared 1 base from V and 3 bases from J, leaving 11 bases between. This CDR3 has 15 residues. The germline V gene has CDR1 SGHDN and CDR2 FVKESK. CDR3 residues: CASSQVNRPTDTQYF. The DNA of the CDR3 is TGTGCCAGCAGCCAAGTTAACAGACCTACAGATACGCAGTATTTT.